Below, one T cell receptor beta chain is given with its context. No cognate antigen has been identified for it. Base qualities are not provided; no much larger clone lies one nucleotide away. These data come from a study of blood T cell repertoires in COVID-19 (dated by TCRdb to about 2020). In the study overall: Samples covering the acute and convalescent phases of COVID-19 were provided by collaborators in the United States, Italy and Spain. The material from the prospective study consisted of cDNA or gDNA derived from T cells, B-cell-depleted T cells, or PBMCs. Subjects who had been exposed to COVID-19, were actively infected with it, or had recovered from it provided the deeply sampled blood TCRbeta repertoires that made up the dataset. A freely available public database, intended as a resource for researchers studying the immune response to SARS-CoV-2, is where the repertoires were released. Samples were obtained from the ongoing ImmuneRACE study (first 160 participants) and from over 1,000 subjects provided by 6 global collaborators. Sample metadata almost always included a de-identified subject ID, COVID-19 status, age in years and sex. Where HLA class I and class II types were available, the types were taken from metadata supplied by the sample provider, not from assay-based typing. The full study reports these points: Clinical and demographic metadata were provided uncurated, with the amount varying by source and participant.

The immunoSEQ Assay, a bias-controlled multiplex PCR, was used to amplify TCRbeta CDR3 regions from genomic DNA. The source study handled its data this way. The number of nucleated cells in each sample was estimated by amplification of reference gene primers within the assay. To quantify the absolute abundance of each unique TCRbeta CDR3 rearrangement, sequence reads were collapsed and filtered. For each sample, productive Simpson clonality was calculated as the square root of Simpson's diversity index over productive rearrangements. The table was pulled from immuneACCESS by TCRdb, which kept in-frame rearrangements only. Such tables lose some clones; where checked, under half of the loss comes from unresolved V genes, and the rest has no known cause. That table supplies the V and J calls and clone size; D and trimming were determined from the DNA. In all, the sample holds about 260,000 clones, and less than 95% of those were seen once. About 3% of the sample belongs to the ten largest clones.

From cysteine to phenylalanine, the CDR3 is 12 amino acids long. Only the CDR3 part of the read is kept: 36 bases, read in frame from the first base. According to the germline V gene, CDR1 reads SGHRS and CDR2 reads YFSETQ. V is shortened by 1 base, J by 3 bases, and the region joining them spans 5 bases. Participants in the prospective study were enrolled through a virtual design, were aged roughly 18 to 90 years, and lived in roughly 24 United States geographic areas. Cohort assignment in the prospective study relied on participant-reported clinical history from a screening survey and a study questionnaire. Exposed participants had been in contact, within 2 weeks of entering the study, with a person who had a PCR-confirmed or clinician-diagnosed case of COVID-19. Mobile phlebotomists in the prospective study collected whole blood, serum and a nasopharyngeal or oropharyngeal swab from every participant. Over a 2-month period, participants in the prospective study had the option of providing additional blood draws and questionnaires. Blood samples from the prospective study were shipped frozen or at room temperature prior to DNA extraction.

The chain uses TRBV5-1 and TRBJ2-7; the D gene cannot be resolved reliably. The sequence was collected from a man aged 35-49 years who had been exposed to COVID-19. Sequenced input: PBMCs or T cells enriched from blood (not recorded which). The CDR3 is CASSLFSYEQYF. DNA sequence: TGCGCCAGCAGCTTGTTCAGCTACGAGCAGTACTTC. Reference TRBV5-1 and TRBJ2-7 genes cover what lies past the CDR3, so the full variable domain is KAGVTQTPRYLIKTRGQQVTLSCSPISGHRSVSWYQQTPGQGLQFLFEYFSETQRNKGNFPGRFSGRQFSNSRSEMNVSTLELGDSALYLCASSLFSYEQYFGPGTRLTVT.